These T cell receptor beta chains were read from a single sample in a study of Ad26.COV2.S vaccination and SARS-CoV-2 variants. The assay was immunoSEQ multiplex PCR, and TCRdb's table has in-frame clones only and misses some. Of roughly 300,000 clones listed, around 90% are singletons. This sample comprised peripheral blood, obtained in a trial of Ad26.COV2.S vaccine versus placebo. The receptor source for this set is a person between 18 and 60 years old who received the Ad26.COV2.S COVID-19 vaccine or a placebo. The CDR3 runs from the conserved cysteine through the conserved F or W. Clone size, where shown, is once, few, many, or a class for clones that have expanded.

V gene | clone size | CDR3 protein
TRBV5-1 | NA | CASSLAGAGGDTQYF
TRBV7-3 | NA | CASSKHSGTVPNEQFF
TRBV6-2/TRBV6-3 | NA | CASSYGQKETQYF
TRBV6-6 | once | CASSYDDGGYEQYF
TRBV27 | NA | CASSSPLAGGTDTQYF
TRBV7-6 | once | CASSLLVSTGTLNTEAFF
TRBV5-4 | once | CASSSAREVGEQYF
TRBV6-5 | NA | CASSVENEQFF
TRBV28 | NA | CASSFGQNYGYTF
TRBV5-1 | NA | CASSLARGDHEQYF
TRBV13 | NA | CASSLGGETSYEQYF
TRBV19 | NA | CASSMTQDRGITLPNTEAFF